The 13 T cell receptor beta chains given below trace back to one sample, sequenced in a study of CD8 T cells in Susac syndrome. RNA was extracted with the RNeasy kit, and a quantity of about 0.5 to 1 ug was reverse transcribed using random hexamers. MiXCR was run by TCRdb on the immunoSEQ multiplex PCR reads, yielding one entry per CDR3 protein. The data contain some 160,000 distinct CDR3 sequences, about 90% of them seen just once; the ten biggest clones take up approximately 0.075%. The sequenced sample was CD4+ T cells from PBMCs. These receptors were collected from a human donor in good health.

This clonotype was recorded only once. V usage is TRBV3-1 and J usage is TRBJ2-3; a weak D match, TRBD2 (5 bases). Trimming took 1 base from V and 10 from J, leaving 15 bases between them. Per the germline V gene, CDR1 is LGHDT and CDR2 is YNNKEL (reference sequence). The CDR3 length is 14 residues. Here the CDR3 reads CASSQGTSQRPQYF. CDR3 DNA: TGTGCCAGCAGCCAAGGGACTTCCCAACGCCCGCAGTATTTT.

The CDR3 is CASSLGLAGGKTDTQYF. The CDR3 DNA sequence: TGTGCCAGCAGCTTGGGACTAGCGGGGGGCAAAACAGATACGCAGTATTTT. The gene calls are TRBV5-4 and TRBJ2-3, with 13 positions matching TRBD2. The length of the CDR3 is 17 residues. V gave up 0 bases and J gave up 3 bases; unmatched junction bases: 4. Germline loops: CDR1 SGHNT, CDR2 YYREEE (reference sequence).

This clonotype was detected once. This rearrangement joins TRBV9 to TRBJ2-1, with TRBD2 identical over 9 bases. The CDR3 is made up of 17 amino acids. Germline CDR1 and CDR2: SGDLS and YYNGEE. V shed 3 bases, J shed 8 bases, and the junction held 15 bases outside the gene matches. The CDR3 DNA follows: TGTGCCAGCAGCGCCCACCTAGCGGGGCCCCGGGCGGATGAGCAGTTCTTC. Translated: CASSAHLAGPRADEQFF.

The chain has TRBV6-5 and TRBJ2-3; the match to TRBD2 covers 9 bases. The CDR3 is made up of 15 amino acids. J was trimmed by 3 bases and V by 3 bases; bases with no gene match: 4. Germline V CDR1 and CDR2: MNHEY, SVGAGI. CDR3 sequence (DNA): TGTGCCAGCAGTTATCCAGCGGGGGGTACAGATACGCAGTATTTT. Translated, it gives CASSYPAGGTDTQYF.

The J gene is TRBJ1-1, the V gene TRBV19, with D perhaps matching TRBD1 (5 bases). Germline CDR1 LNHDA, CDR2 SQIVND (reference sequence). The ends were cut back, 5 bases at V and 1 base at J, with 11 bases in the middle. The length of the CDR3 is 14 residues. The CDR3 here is CASSLLGGNTEAFF. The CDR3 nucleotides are TGTGCCAGTAGTCTCCTGGGGGGGAACACTGAAGCTTTCTTT.

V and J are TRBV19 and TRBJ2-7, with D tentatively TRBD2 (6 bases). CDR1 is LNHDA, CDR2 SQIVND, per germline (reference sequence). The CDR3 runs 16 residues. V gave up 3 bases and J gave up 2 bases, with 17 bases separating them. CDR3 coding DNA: TGTGCCAGTAGTATGAGTTCCGGGGGAAGTCCCTACGAGCAGTACTTC. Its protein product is CASSMSSGGSPYEQYF.

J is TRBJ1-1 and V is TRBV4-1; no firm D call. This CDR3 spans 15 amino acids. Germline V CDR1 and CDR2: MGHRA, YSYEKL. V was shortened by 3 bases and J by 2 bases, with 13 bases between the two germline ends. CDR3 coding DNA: TGCGCCAGCAGCCACCCGAGCCGGGCTAACACTGAAGCTTTCTTT. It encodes CASSHPSRANTEAFF.

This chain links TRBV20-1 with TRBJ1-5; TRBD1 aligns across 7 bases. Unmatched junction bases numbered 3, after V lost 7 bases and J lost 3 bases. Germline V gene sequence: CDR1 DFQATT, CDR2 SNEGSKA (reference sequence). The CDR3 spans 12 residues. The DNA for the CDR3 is TGCAGTGTTGGGACAGACAATCAGCCCCAGCATTTT. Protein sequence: CSVGTDNQPQHF.

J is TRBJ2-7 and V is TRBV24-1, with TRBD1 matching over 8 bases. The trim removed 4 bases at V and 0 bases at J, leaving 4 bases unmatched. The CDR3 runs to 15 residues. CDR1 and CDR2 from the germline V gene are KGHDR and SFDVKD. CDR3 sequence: CATSETGGSSYEQYF. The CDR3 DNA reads TGTGCCACCAGTGAAACAGGGGGGAGCTCCTACGAGCAGTACTTC.

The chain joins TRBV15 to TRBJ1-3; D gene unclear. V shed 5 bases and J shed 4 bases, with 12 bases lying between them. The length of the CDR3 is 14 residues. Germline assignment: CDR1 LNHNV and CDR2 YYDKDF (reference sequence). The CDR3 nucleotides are TGTGCCACCAGCCCCCGTCCTACCGGAAACACCATATATTTT. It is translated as CATSPRPTGNTIYF.

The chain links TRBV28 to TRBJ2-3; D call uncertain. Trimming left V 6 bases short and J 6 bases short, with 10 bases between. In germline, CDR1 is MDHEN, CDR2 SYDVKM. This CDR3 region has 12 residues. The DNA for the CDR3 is TGTGCCAGCAGACCCGACTCGGATACGCAGTATTTT. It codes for CASRPDSDTQYF.

The CDR3 spells CASSQTVRETQYF. CDR3 nucleotides: TGTGCCAGCAGCCAAACAGTCCGGGAGACCCAGTACTTC. This chain uses TRBV6-5 with TRBJ2-5; D not resolved. CDR1 and CDR2 (germline): MNHEY, SVGAGI. This CDR3 contains 13 residues. V was clipped by 6 bases and J by 5 bases, with 13 bases between them.

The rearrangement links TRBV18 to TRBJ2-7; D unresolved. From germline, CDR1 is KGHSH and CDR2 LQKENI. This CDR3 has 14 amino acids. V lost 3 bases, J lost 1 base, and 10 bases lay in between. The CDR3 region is CASSPERISYEQYF. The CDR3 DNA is TGTGCCAGCTCACCGGAAAGGATATCCTACGAGCAGTACTTC.